Below are 8 T cell receptor beta chains sequenced from a single sample in a study of radiotherapy plus CTLA-4 blockade in lung cancer. Sequenced by immunoSEQ multiplex PCR; TCRdb stores in-frame clones only, minus some. The sample holds 89,000 or so clones; around 83% are singletons and the top ten take 3% to 3.5%. Sequenced material: peripheral blood, taken from a patient treated with radiotherapy plus ipilimumab. The receptors were sampled from a human donor with non-small cell lung cancer who had a partial response to radiotherapy plus ipilimumab.

V gene TRBV7-8 combines with J gene TRBJ1-4; no firm D call. The CDR3 extends over 18 amino acids. Germline V CDR1 and CDR2: SGHVS, FQNEAQ. V was pared by 0 bases and J by 0 bases, with 14 bases between. Here the CDR3 DNA reads TGTGCCAGCAGCTTAGCCCGACACGTAATTGCAACTAATGAAAAACTGTTTTTT. This translates into CASSLARHVIATNEKLFF.

The rearrangement links TRBV5-5 to TRBJ2-3; 12 nucleotides agree with TRBD2. The CDR3 contains 16 residues. The germline V gene encodes CDR1 SGHKS and CDR2 YYEKEE (reference sequence). V lost 3 bases and J lost 3; bases outside the gene matches: 5. Here the CDR3 reads CASSSLAGGSTDTQYF. The DNA of the CDR3 is TGTGCCAGCAGCTCTCTAGCGGGAGGGAGTACAGATACGCAGTATTTT.

The chain links TRBV27 to TRBJ2-2; D may be TRBD2 (6 bases). Per the germline V gene, CDR1 is MNHEY and CDR2 is SMNVEV (reference sequence). CDR3 length: 16 amino acids. V was clipped by 6 bases and J by 3 bases, with 17 bases between them. CDR3 DNA sequence: TGTGCCAGCAGCCGCCAAAAGACTAGTTACACCGGGGAGCTGTTTTTT. It codes for CASSRQKTSYTGELFF.

The gene calls are TRBV7-3 and TRBJ2-7; TRBD2 might be the D (6 bases). The CDR3 loop spans 14 amino acids. Germline V gives CDR1 SGHTA, CDR2 FQGTGA. Trimming stripped 5 bases from V and 4 bases from J, with 15 bases between. CDR3: CASSPGTGKYEQYF. The CDR3 region has the DNA TGTGCCAGCAGCCCGGGGACTGGAAAATACGAGCAGTACTTC.

This chain uses TRBV29-1 with TRBJ1-4, with D maybe TRBD1 (6 bases). Deletions cut 6 bases from V and 7 bases from J, with 18 bases between. The CDR3 totals 14 residues. Germline V gene lookup returns CDR1 SQVTM and CDR2 ANQGSEA. Written as DNA, the CDR3 is TGCAGCGTCCGAGGGACAAAACAGAGTGAAAAACTGTTTTTT. Protein product: CSVRGTKQSEKLFF.

The chain is built from TRBV19 and TRBJ2-1, with 12 bases that match TRBD2. The junction had 4 bases not matched to a gene; V was cut back by 3 bases and J by 4 bases. Germline CDR1 reads LNHDA; CDR2 reads SQIVND (reference sequence). This CDR3 comprises 16 residues. DNA for the CDR3: TGTGCCAGTAGTATCACTAGCGGGAGGCTGTACAATGAGCAGTTCTTC. Translated: CASSITSGRLYNEQFF.

This chain links TRBV28 with TRBJ2-1; 7 nucleotides agree with TRBD2. The length of the CDR3 is 13 residues. Germline-derived CDR1 and CDR2 are MDHEN and SYDVKM. Trimming at V came to 6 bases and at J to 7 bases, leaving 6 bases not matched to a gene. CDR3 amino acids: CASRSGGGNEQFF. CDR3 coding DNA: TGTGCCAGCAGGTCGGGAGGAGGGAATGAGCAGTTCTTC.

The chain is built from TRBV6-6 and TRBJ2-2; perhaps TRBD2 as D (5 bases). CDR1 MNHNY and CDR2 SVGAGI come from the germline V gene (reference sequence). CDR3 length: 15 amino acids. V lost 4 bases and J lost 5, with 14 bases in between. Written as DNA, the CDR3 is TGTGCCAGCAGTTCTCCGCGTTCGGGGACCGGGGAGCTGTTTTTT. As protein: CASSSPRSGTGELFF.